This T cell receptor beta chain is drawn from a study of CD8+ T cells in alopecia areata. The wider study: The study gave tofacitinib for 6 to 18 months, then 6 months off drug. Study-wide results and limits: The study found higher clonality in lesional than normal scalp, especially in alopecia totalis/universalis.

The CDR3 sequence is 15 residues long. V was trimmed by 3 bases and J by 4 bases, leaving 14 bases between them. The germline V gene has CDR1 SGHNT and CDR2 YYREEE (reference sequence). The sample's treatment: oral pan-JAK inhibitor, 5-10 mg twice daily. Researchers took lesional scalp punch biopsies and peripheral blood from people who were alopecia areata patients. A remark on this clone: The antigen remains undetermined.

Sequencing relied on a cDNA template that was reverse transcribed from extracted RNA. Here immunoSEQ multiplex PCR was the method, and the copy in TCRdb shows in-frame clones only, minus some. The repertoire holds some 150,000 clones, with roughly four fifths as singletons. This chain joins TRBV5-4 and TRBJ2-1; the D gene is possibly TRBD2 (6 bases). The TCR comes from a human donor with alopecia areata. Sequencing used CD8+ T cells sorted from blood, obtained at week 4, from a patient treated with tofacitinib. The CDR3 region is CASSSRDSTYNEQFF. The CDR3 coding sequence is TGTGCCAGCAGCTCCCGGGACTCTACGTACAATGAGCAGTTCTTC.